These 24 T cell receptor beta chains were sequenced from one sample in a study of shared clonotypes between healthy human individuals. Clones were sequenced by immunoSEQ multiplex PCR, and TCRdb holds only the in-frame ones, with some missing. The sample holds about 560,000 clones, around three quarters seen once. Sequenced: PBMCs. These receptors originate from a woman aged 40 to 50 in good health. Some clones in this sample may be carry-over from other donors' samples.

On this clone: Within the sample, other DNA sequences also encode this same CDR3. The chain has TRBV5-6 and TRBJ2-7; D may be TRBD1 (6 bases). The CDR3 length is 15 residues. The germline V gene has CDR1 SGHDT and CDR2 YYEEEE. The germline V and J ends were trimmed by 2 bases and 2 bases, with 14 bases remaining between them. The CDR3 coding sequence is TGTGCCAGCAGCTTAGGGCAGGGGCTAACCTACGAGCAGTACTTC. Protein product: CASSLGQGLTYEQYF.

V and J are TRBV7-2 and TRBJ2-2; 12 nucleotides align to TRBD2. The V segment lost 6 bases and the J segment 6 bases; nucleotides outside the gene matches: 5. The CDR3 is 15 residues long. CDR1 and CDR2 (germline): SGHTA, FQGNSA. CDR3 DNA sequence: TGTGCCAGCAGTCTGACTAGCGGGAGCCCCGGGGAGCTGTTTTTT. This translates into CASSLTSGSPGELFF.

The V gene is TRBV9, the J gene TRBJ2-3; 14 bases line up with TRBD2. The V and J ends lost 2 bases and 8 bases, in that order; junction bases with no gene match: 10. This CDR3 contains 17 residues. Germline assignment: CDR1 SGDLS and CDR2 YYNGEE. CDR3 nucleotide sequence: TGTGCCAGCAGCGTTTCCCCGACTAGCGGGAGGGCCGGTACGCAGTATTTT. This translates into CASSVSPTSGRAGTQYF.

The chain combines TRBV7-3 with TRBJ2-2; no clear D gene. The CDR3 runs 14 residues. V gave up 4 bases and J gave up 4 bases, with 10 bases separating them. Germline V lookup: CDR1 SGHTA, CDR2 FQGTGA. The CDR3 is CASSYTPATGELFF. CDR3 DNA: TGTGCCAGCAGCTATACCCCCGCCACCGGGGAGCTGTTTTTT.

The CDR3, as DNA: TGTGCCAGCAGTTACTCGGCTAGCGGGAGGGCTGAGCAGTTCTTC. Protein: CASSYSASGRAEQFF. This chain uses TRBV6-5 with TRBJ2-1; TRBD2 aligns across 12 bases. Germline CDR1 is MNHEY and CDR2 is SVGAGI. Trimming cost V 0 bases and J 9 bases; bases outside gene matches: 3. This CDR3 region has 15 residues.

This chain connects TRBV19 to TRBJ2-3, with D possibly TRBD2 on 5 matching bases. CDR3 length: 13 amino acids. CDR1 LNHDA and CDR2 SQIVND come from the germline V gene (reference sequence). V was shortened by 8 bases and J by 2 bases, with 11 bases between the two germline ends. This CDR3 is CASWSGTTDTQYF. DNA of the CDR3: TGTGCCAGTTGGAGCGGTACCACAGATACGCAGTATTTT.

The J gene is TRBJ2-3, the V gene TRBV6-5; D might be TRBD2 (6 bases). The V and J ends lost 0 bases and 2 bases respectively, with 12 bases between them. Germline V gene data show CDR1 as MNHEY and CDR2 as SVGAGI. The CDR3 sequence is 16 residues long. CDR3 sequence reads: CASSYSGGKNTDTQYF. CDR3 sequence (DNA): TGTGCCAGCAGTTACTCGGGCGGGAAGAACACAGATACGCAGTATTTT.

In its sample, this clone was seen once. The chain recombines TRBV5-1 with TRBJ1-2, with 11 bases fitting TRBD1. Germline trimming cut 0 bases from V and 6 bases from J; bases unmatched to any gene: 13. The CDR3 extends over 18 amino acids. Germline V CDR1 and CDR2: SGHRS, YFSETQ. CDR3 region: CASSLALDRWGQGDGYTF. The CDR3 coding sequence is TGCGCCAGCAGCTTGGCCCTGGACCGGTGGGGACAGGGGGATGGCTACACCTTC. Full variable domain (outside the CDR3, taken from reference TRBV5-1 and TRBJ1-2): KAGVTQTPRYLIKTRGQQVTLSCSPISGHRSVSWYQQTPGQGLQFLFEYFSETQRNKGNFPGRFSGRQFSNSRSEMNVSTLELGDSALYLCASSLALDRWGQGDGYTFGSGTRLTVV.

The V call is TRBV5-1, the J call TRBJ2-1, with TRBD2 matching over 7 bases. The germline V gene has CDR1 SGHRS and CDR2 YFSETQ. This CDR3 spans 15 amino acids. With V trimmed by 1 base and J by 9 bases, 10 bases remained unmatched. The CDR3 sequence: CASSLRPGLVGEQFF. The CDR3 nucleotides are TGCGCCAGCAGCTTGAGACCCGGACTAGTAGGTGAGCAGTTCTTC.

This clone occurred once. V is TRBV21-1 and J is TRBJ2-7. TRBV21-1 is reported as a pseudogene. The CDR3 is made up of 14 amino acids. The CDR3, as DNA: TGTGCCAGCAGCAAAGCGGTGGATTACTACGAGCAGTACTTC. Its protein product is CASSKAVDYYEQYF.

The chain links TRBV19 to TRBJ2-7, with a weak D call TRBD1 (6 bases). The CDR3 runs to 15 residues. The V gene's germline CDR1 is LNHDA and CDR2 SQIVND (reference sequence). V gave up 4 bases and J gave up 3 bases, with 16 bases separating them. This CDR3 reads CASSTGIQGSYEQYF. The CDR3 DNA reads as TGTGCCAGTAGTACAGGTATCCAGGGGAGCTACGAGCAGTACTTC.

The V and J genes are TRBV5-1 and TRBJ2-3; D not certain. The germline gives CDR1 SGHRS, CDR2 YFSETQ. The CDR3 contains 16 residues. Between the trimmed V and J ends, which lost 0 bases and 4 bases, there was a span of 15 bases. The CDR3 loop reads CASSLESGVGADTQYF. The DNA for the CDR3 is TGCGCCAGCAGCTTGGAATCCGGAGTTGGGGCAGATACGCAGTATTTT.

The chain carries TRBV7-2 and TRBJ2-7; 15 nucleotides line up with TRBD2. Germline V gene sequence: CDR1 SGHTA, CDR2 FQGNSA. Germline trimming cut 3 bases from V and 6 bases from J; bases unmatched to any gene: 6. The CDR3 extends over 16 amino acids. The DNA for the CDR3 is TGTGCCAGCAGCTTCCGGACTAGCGGGGGGGGCCTCGAGCAGTACTTC. It codes for CASSFRTSGGGLEQYF.

The J gene is TRBJ1-1, the V gene TRBV5-6; possible D gene TRBD1, 6 bases. Germline CDR1 is SGHDT and CDR2 is YYEEEE. V was cut by 0 bases and J by 10 bases, with 16 bases left in between. The CDR3 length is 14 residues. The CDR3 bases are TGTGCCAGCAGCTTGGGGGGGCTTACAGATGGAGCTTTCTTT. Translating gives CASSLGGLTDGAFF.

V gene TRBV30 combines with J gene TRBJ2-7; the match to TRBD2 covers 8 bases. V shed 2 bases and J 1 base; nucleotides not matched to a gene: 7. The CDR3 spans 15 residues. Germline V lookup: CDR1 GTSNPN, CDR2 SVGIG (reference sequence). In DNA, the CDR3 is TGTGCCTGGAGTCCACCTTCTAGCGGGTCCTACGAGCAGTACTTC. It yields the protein CAWSPPSSGSYEQYF.

The CDR3 spells CASSLGTQETQYF. CDR3 nucleotides: TGTGCCAGCAGCTTGGGCACCCAAGAGACCCAGTACTTC. V and J are TRBV5-4 and TRBJ2-5; D gene uncertain. V lost 0 bases to trimming and J lost 1 base, with 4 bases between them. Germline CDR1 SGHNT, CDR2 YYREEE (reference sequence). The CDR3 is 13 amino acids.

V and J are TRBV6-4 and TRBJ2-3; 9 bases map to TRBD2. This CDR3 contains 15 residues. V dropped 5 bases and J dropped 6; count of bases not matched to a gene: 9. Germline CDR1 is MRHNA and CDR2 is SNTAGT. The CDR3 spells CASSHGAGGADTQYF. The CDR3 DNA follows: TGTGCCAGCAGTCACGGAGCGGGAGGCGCCGATACGCAGTATTTT.

The chain is built from TRBV5-1 and TRBJ2-7, with 7 bases that match TRBD2. The ends lost 6 bases at V and 2 bases at J; junction bases unmatched: 8. The V gene's germline CDR1 is SGHRS and CDR2 YFSETQ. This CDR3 spans 14 amino acids. The DNA for the CDR3 is TGCGCCAGCAACCCCACCGGGACTACCTACGAGCAGTACTTC. Protein product: CASNPTGTTYEQYF.

J is TRBJ1-1 and V is TRBV27; 10 bases are shared with TRBD1. Germline V CDR1 and CDR2: MNHEY, SMNVEV (reference sequence). CDR3 length: 13 amino acids. V shed 2 bases, J shed 11 bases, and the junction held 5 bases outside the gene matches. The CDR3 DNA reads TGTGCCAGCAGTTTAGGGACAGGGGACTTGGCTTTCTTT. Translation: CASSLGTGDLAFF.

The rearrangement joins TRBV6-1 to TRBJ2-2, with D perhaps matching TRBD1 (6 bases). Trimming cost V 5 bases and J 5 bases, with 15 bases left between them. This CDR3 has 15 amino acids. The germline gives CDR1 MNHNS, CDR2 SASEGT. CDR3 DNA sequence: TGTGCCAGCAGTCCCCCCCCGCAGGGGACCGGGGAGCTGTTTTTT. Residues: CASSPPPQGTGELFF.

On this clone: One base separates it from a far larger clone, so it is likely a read error. Other DNA sequences in this specimen translate into the identical CDR3. The V and J genes are TRBV7-2 and TRBJ2-3; D remains ambiguous. The V and J ends lost 5 bases and 0 bases respectively, with 9 bases between them. CDR3 length equals 14 residues. Germline V CDR1 and CDR2: SGHTA, FQGNSA. DNA of the CDR3: TGTGCCAGCAGCCCGACAACTAGCACAGATACGCAGTATTTT. Amino acid sequence: CASSPTTSTDTQYF. Filled out from reference TRBV7-2 and TRBJ2-3, the complete variable domain reads GAGVSQSPSNKVTEKGKDVELRCDPISGHTALYWYRQSLGQGLEFLIYFQGNSAPDKSGLPSDRFSAERTGGSVSTLTIQRTQQEDSAVYLCASSPTTSTDTQYFGPGTRLTVL.

The V and J genes are TRBV2 and TRBJ2-4, with D perhaps TRBD2 (5 bases). Germline CDR1 and CDR2: SNHLY and FYNNEI. The CDR3 totals 14 residues. V was cut by 3 bases and J by 1 base, with 7 bases left in between. For the CDR3, the DNA is TGTGCCAGCAGTGAGGGGAGTGCCAAAAACATTCAGTACTTC. This gives the protein CASSEGSAKNIQYF.

The chain carries TRBV6-6 and TRBJ2-7; TRBD2 aligns across 9 bases. CDR1 is MNHNY and CDR2 is SVGAGI in the germline V gene (reference sequence). With V trimmed by 7 bases and J by 2 bases, 3 bases remained unmatched. CDR3 length equals 13 residues. Here the CDR3 reads CASKTSGTYEQYF. CDR3 in DNA: TGTGCCAGCAAGACTAGCGGCACCTACGAGCAGTACTTC.

The V gene is TRBV30, the J gene TRBJ2-7, with D unresolved. Germline V CDR1 and CDR2: GTSNPN, SVGIG (reference sequence). Trimming removed 1 base at V and 5 bases at J, with 6 bases between. The CDR3 sequence is 11 residues long. For the CDR3, the DNA is TGTGCCTGGAGTGCTAACGACGAGCAGTACTTC. It yields the protein CAWSANDEQYF.